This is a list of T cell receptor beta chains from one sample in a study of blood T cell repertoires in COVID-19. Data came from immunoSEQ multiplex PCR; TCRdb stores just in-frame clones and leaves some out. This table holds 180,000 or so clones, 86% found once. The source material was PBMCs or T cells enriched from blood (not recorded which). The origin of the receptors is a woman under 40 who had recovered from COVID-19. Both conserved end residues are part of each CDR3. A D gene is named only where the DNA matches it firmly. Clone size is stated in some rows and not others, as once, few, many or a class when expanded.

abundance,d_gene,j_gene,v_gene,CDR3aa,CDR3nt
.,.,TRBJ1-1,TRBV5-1,CASTLGRGGFDTEAFF,TGCGCCAGCACCCTTGGGAGGGGAGGGTTTGACACTGAAGCTTTCTTT
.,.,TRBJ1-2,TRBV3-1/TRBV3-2,CASSQGQGGNYGYTF,TGTGCCAGCAGCCAAGGCCAGGGTGGCAACTATGGCTACACCTTC
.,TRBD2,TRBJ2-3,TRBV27,CASSSAAPGLPSTDTQYF,TGTGCCAGCAGTTCCGCCGCTCCGGGACTACCTAGCACAGATACGCAGTATTTT
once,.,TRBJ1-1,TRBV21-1,CASSKDAMGQGNKNTEAFF,TGTGCCAGCAGCAAGGATGCGATGGGACAGGGGAATAAGAACACTGAAGCTTTCTTT
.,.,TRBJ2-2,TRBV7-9,CASSGPNTGELFF,TGTGCCAGCAGCGGGCCGAACACCGGGGAGCTGTTTTTT
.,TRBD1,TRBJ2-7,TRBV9,CASSLGQGPSYEQYF,TGTGCCAGCAGCCTCGGACAGGGCCCCTCCTACGAGCAGTACTTC
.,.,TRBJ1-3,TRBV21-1,CASSNLWTPIIHPLGNTIYF,TGTGCCAGCAGCAATCTCTGGACACCTATTATCCATCCCCTTGGAAACACCATATATTTT
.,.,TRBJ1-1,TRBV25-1,CASTVGGNTEAFF,TGTGCCAGCACCGTAGGGGGTAACACTGAAGCTTTCTTT
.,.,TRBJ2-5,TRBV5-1,CASSVQTGTQETQYF,TGCGCCAGCAGCGTACAAACAGGGACACAAGAGACCCAGTACTTC
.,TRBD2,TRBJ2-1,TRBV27,CASSSSAGLAGFNEQFF,TGTGCCAGCAGTTCATCGGCGGGACTAGCGGGTTTCAATGAGCAGTTCTTC